This section outlines one TCR beta chain sequence together with its context. This entry is derived from a study of glioma-infiltrating T cells after dendritic cell vaccination. PBMC were collected before vaccination, two weeks after the third vaccination, and at progression. Measured with immunoSEQ multiplex PCR; TCRdb has only the in-frame clones, and not every one. In the table there are 80,000 to 100,000 clones, 79% of which are singletons. Germline loops: CDR1 SGHTA, CDR2 FQGTGA. After removal of 1 base from V and 2 bases from J, the junction contained 2 bases not matched to a gene. The CDR3 has 15 amino acids.

The V gene is TRBV7-3, the J gene TRBJ2-1, with TRBD1 matching 7 bases. The sequence was collected from a human donor with glioblastoma. The input for sequencing was blood, taken before dendritic cell vaccination. CDR3: CASSLMQGAYNEQFF. CDR3 bases: TGTGCCAGCAGCTTAATGCAGGGGGCCTACAATGAGCAGTTCTTC.